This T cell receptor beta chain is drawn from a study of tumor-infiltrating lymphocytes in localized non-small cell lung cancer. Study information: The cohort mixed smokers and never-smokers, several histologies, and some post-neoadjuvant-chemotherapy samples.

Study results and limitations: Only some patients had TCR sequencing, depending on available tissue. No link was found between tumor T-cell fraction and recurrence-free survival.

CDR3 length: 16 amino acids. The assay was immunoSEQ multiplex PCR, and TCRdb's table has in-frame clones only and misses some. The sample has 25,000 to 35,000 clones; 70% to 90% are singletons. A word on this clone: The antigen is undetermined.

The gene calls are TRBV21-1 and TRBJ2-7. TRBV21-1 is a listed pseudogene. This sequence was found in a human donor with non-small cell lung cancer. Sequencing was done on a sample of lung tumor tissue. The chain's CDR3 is CASSKTGNTRHYEQYF. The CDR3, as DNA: TGTGCCAGCAGCAAAACTGGGAACACACGACACTACGAGCAGTACTTC.